Each of the 9 T cell receptor beta chains below was sequenced from the same sample in a study of blood T cells in healthy people across ages. The authors ran a second PCR of about 7 to 11 cycles using a sample-barcoded 5' primer and a J-beta primer mix. Via MiXCR, TCRdb re-called the 5' RACE reads, giving one row per CDR3 protein. The sample lists just over 800,000 distinct CDR3 sequences, about 62% occurring once. The sample taken for sequencing was blood. All receptors derive from a man aged 25 to 40 in good health.

A single count supports this clonotype. This rearrangement joins TRBV6-5 to TRBJ1-2, with TRBD1 identical over 7 bases. V gave up 0 bases and J gave up 6 bases; unmatched junction bases: 4. CDR1 and CDR2 from the germline V gene are MNHEY and SVGAGI. The CDR3 has 14 residues. CDR3 sequence (DNA): TGTGCCAGCAGTTACTCAGGGACAGTCGATGGCTACACCTTC. This codes for CASSYSGTVDGYTF.

The V gene is TRBV4-2, the J gene TRBJ2-5; D might be TRBD1 (5 bases). The CDR3 has 14 amino acids. The germline CDR1 and CDR2 sequences are LGHNA and YNFKEQ. V was cut by 1 base and J by 7 bases, with 13 bases left in between. CDR3 protein: CASSQAASQGTQYF. The CDR3 DNA sequence: TGTGCCAGCAGCCAAGCCGCGTCCCAGGGGACCCAGTACTTC.

The CDR3 bases are TGTGCCAGCAGCCAAGAACCCTTCTTACTGGGGCCAAGACAAGAGACCCAGTACTTC. Protein product: CASSQEPFLLGPRQETQYF. The chain uses TRBV4-2 and TRBJ2-5, with D perhaps TRBD1 (5 bases). Deletions cut 0 bases from V and 2 bases from J, with 22 bases between. From germline, CDR1 is LGHNA and CDR2 YNFKEQ. The CDR3 runs 19 residues.

The CDR3 nucleotides are TGTGCCAGCAGCGTCCGGGACAGGACAACAGATACGCAGTATTTT. Encoded protein: CASSVRDRTTDTQYF. The chain has TRBV7-6 and TRBJ2-3, with 8 positions matching TRBD1. There are 15 residues in the CDR3. V lost 5 bases to trimming and J lost 3 bases; unmatched junction nucleotides: 7. Germline assignment: CDR1 SGHVS and CDR2 FNYEAQ.

The J gene is TRBJ2-1, the V gene TRBV7-3; 9 nucleotides agree with TRBD2. Germline values: CDR1 SGHTA, CDR2 FQGTGA. This CDR3 has 16 amino acids. V was clipped by 0 bases and J by 8 bases; unmatched bases: 8. As DNA, the CDR3 is TGTGCCAGCAGCTTAACAGAGCTAGCGGGGAACGATGAGCAGTTCTTC. Translating it yields CASSLTELAGNDEQFF.

This sequence joins TRBV21-1 and TRBJ1-2; TRBD1 is the table's D call, not checked against the DNA. TRBV21-1 is labeled a pseudogene. The CDR3 contains 16 residues. For the CDR3, the DNA is TGTGCCAGCAGCCGGAGGGAGACAGGGATTCTCTATGGCTACACCTTC. This sequence encodes CASSRRETGILYGYTF.

The chain couples TRBV20-1 to TRBJ2-7, with D unresolved. Trimming shortened V by 6 bases and J by 1 base, and 16 bases separated the two germline ends. Germline values: CDR1 DFQATT, CDR2 SNEGSKA (reference sequence). The CDR3 has 14 residues. The CDR3 DNA sequence: TGCAGTGCGCCTCTAAGAGGCCCTTCCTACGAGCAGTACTTC. Amino acids: CSAPLRGPSYEQYF.

The sample holds a few counts of this clonotype. This chain joins TRBV10-3 and TRBJ2-7, with TRBD1 as a possible D gene (5 bases). The CDR3 sequence is 11 residues long. Trimming stripped 8 bases from V and 2 bases from J, with 7 bases between. The V gene's germline CDR1 is ENHRY and CDR2 SYGVKD. The CDR3 region is CAIGAAYEQYF. As DNA, the CDR3 is TGTGCCATCGGGGCAGCCTACGAGCAGTACTTC.

This clonotype has a count of ten or more. This chain links TRBV4-2 with TRBJ1-6; D remains unclear. The CDR3 extends over 15 amino acids. Germline V gives CDR1 LGHNA, CDR2 YNFKEQ. The V and J ends lost 6 bases and 0 bases respectively, with 9 bases between them. DNA of the CDR3: TGTGCCAGCAGGTCCACGAGCTCCTATAATTCACCCCTCCACTTT. This sequence encodes CASRSTSSYNSPLHF.